Below are 9 T cell receptor beta chains sequenced from a single sample in a study of T cells expressing NK-cell markers. With the 5' RACE reads reprocessed, TCRdb shows one record per CDR3 protein and no DNA. The sample's table shows about 550,000 distinct CDR3 sequences. The sequenced sample was blood T cells: a sorted CD56 or NKG2C T cell subset, CD4+ or CD8+ T cells, or bulk PBMC T cells (not recorded which). These receptor sequences come from a man younger than 35 in good health.

The chain couples TRBV11-3 to TRBJ2-5; TCRdb designates TRBD2, a call that cannot be tested without DNA. This CDR3 is built from 16 residues. CDR1 is SGHNT and CDR2 is YENEEA in the germline V gene. The CDR3 sequence is CASSLDLGGPTETQYF.

The V call is TRBV6-5, the J call TRBJ2-1; TCRdb reports TRBD2, a call that lacks DNA to check it against. The V gene's germline CDR1 is MNHEY and CDR2 SVGAGI. The CDR3 contains 15 residues. CDR3 loop: CASSYREGKYNEQFF.

The J gene is TRBJ2-3, the V gene TRBV11-2; the TCRdb D gene call, TRBD2, has no DNA to confirm it. Germline CDR1 reads SGHAT; CDR2 reads FQNNGV. The CDR3 contains 15 residues. The CDR3 region is CASSLSAGGLDTQYF.

This sequence joins TRBV6-1 and TRBJ2-2; TCRdb picks TRBD1, but there is no DNA to check that call. Germline loops: CDR1 MNHNS, CDR2 SASEGT. The CDR3 runs to 15 residues. The CDR3 protein is CASRMDRGFAGELFF.

The CDR3: CASSISGREEGTQYF. This chain uses TRBV19 with TRBJ2-5; TCRdb returns TRBD2, unconfirmable since there is no DNA. The length of the CDR3 is 15 residues. Germline CDR1 LNHDA, CDR2 SQIVND (reference sequence). Filled out from reference TRBV19 and TRBJ2-5, the complete variable domain reads DGGITQSPKYLFRKEGQNVTLSCEQNLNHDAMYWYRQDPGQGLRLIYYSQIVNDFQKGDIAEGYSVSREKKESFPLTVTSAQKNPTAFYLCASSISGREEGTQYFGPGTRLLVL.

CDR3 residues: CSARDVELAGAEGETQYF. The chain links TRBV20-1 to TRBJ2-5; TCRdb proposes TRBD2, but this gene call is untestable without DNA. Looked up from germline, CDR1 is DFQATT and CDR2 is SNEGSKA (reference sequence). There are 18 residues in the CDR3.

The rearrangement joins TRBV7-2 to TRBJ1-1; TCRdb gives TRBD1 as the D gene, but with no DNA this cannot be confirmed. The CDR3 runs 17 residues. Per germline, CDR1 SGHTA and CDR2 FQGNSA. The CDR3 here is CASSLAGTGGLNTEAFF.

This rearrangement joins TRBV5-5 to TRBJ2-2. The V gene's germline CDR1 is SGHKS and CDR2 YYEKEE (reference sequence). The CDR3 loop spans 13 amino acids. CDR3 sequence: CASSLSVTGELFF.

This chain uses TRBV29-1 with TRBJ2-1; lacking DNA, the TRBD2 call made by TCRdb goes unchecked. Germline CDR1 and CDR2: SQVTM and ANQGSEA. The CDR3 runs to 15 residues. The CDR3 sequence is CSVREPRDSANEQFF.